These 18 T cell receptor beta chains originate from one sample sequenced in a study of T cell clonotyping in hematopoietic cell transplantation. Sequencing was performed with immunoSEQ multiplex PCR; in TCRdb, only in-frame clones are kept and a portion is missing. This sample has some 40,000 clones; around 96% occur once, and the top ten carry almost 0.95%. Sequencing input: peripheral blood mononuclear cells. Receptor source: a man in his thirties or forties in good health. Some clones in this sample may be carry-over from other donors' samples.

The chain combines TRBV6-1 with TRBJ1-5; D remains unclear. Trimming pared 3 bases from V and 7 bases from J, leaving 16 bases between. Germline V lookup: CDR1 MNHNS, CDR2 SASEGT. CDR3 length equals 15 residues. CDR3 DNA sequence: TGTGCCAGCAGTGATTCCATAACCGGGCTACAGCCCCAGCATTTT. Its protein product is CASSDSITGLQPQHF.

The rearrangement uses TRBV5-6 and TRBJ1-1; D remains unclear. Trimming removed 4 bases from V and 4 bases from J, with 5 bases in between. CDR1 and CDR2 from the germline V gene are SGHDT and YYEEEE. The CDR3 totals 11 residues. The CDR3 bases are TGTGCCAGCAGCCGGGGCACTGAAGCTTTCTTT. Translated, it gives CASSRGTEAFF. The full variable domain, in which reference TRBV5-6 and TRBJ1-1 provide the parts outside the CDR3, is DAGVTQSPTHLIKTRGQQVTLRCSPKSGHDTVSWYQQALGQGPQFIFQYYEEEERQRGNFPDRFSGHQFPNYSSELNVNALLLGDSALYLCASSRGTEAFFGQGTRLTVV.

The chain joins TRBV7-8 to TRBJ2-3; D is unclear. The CDR3 consists of 14 residues. Trimming took off 2 bases at V and 1 base at J, with 7 bases between the two ends. The germline V gene encodes CDR1 SGHVS and CDR2 FQNEAQ. In DNA, the CDR3 is TGTGCCAGCAGCTTATGGTCGGGCACAGATACGCAGTATTTT. Protein sequence: CASSLWSGTDTQYF. The complete variable domain, with remaining parts taken from reference TRBV7-8 and TRBJ2-3, reads GAGVSQSPRYKVAKRGQDVALRCDPISGHVSLFWYQQALGQGPEFLTYFQNEAQLDKSGLPSDRFFAERPEGSVSTLKIQRTQQEDSAVYLCASSLWSGTDTQYFGPGTRLTVL.

The genes are TRBV9 and TRBJ2-1; TRBD1 aligns across 7 bases. The CDR3 length is 13 residues. V dropped 2 bases and J dropped 7; count of bases not matched to a gene: 3. Germline V CDR1 and CDR2: SGDLS, YYNGEE. CDR3 amino acids: CASSVDRENEQFF. CDR3 nucleotides: TGTGCCAGCAGCGTCGACAGGGAAAATGAGCAGTTCTTC.

This chain links TRBV6-1 with TRBJ1-5, with D possibly matching TRBD1 (5 bases). CDR1 and CDR2 from the germline V gene are MNHNS and SASEGT. The V and J ends lost 3 bases and 3 bases respectively, with 15 bases between them. The CDR3 extends over 16 amino acids. CDR3 protein: CASSDYGGVLNQPQHF. Written as DNA, the CDR3 is TGTGCCAGCAGTGACTATGGGGGGGTCCTCAATCAGCCCCAGCATTTT.

The V gene is TRBV18, the J gene TRBJ1-2; TRBD1 aligns across 7 bases. This CDR3 comprises 13 residues. Trimming removed 3 bases from V and 6 bases from J; junction bases left unmatched: 4. In germline, CDR1 is KGHSH, CDR2 LQKENI. CDR3 DNA sequence: TGTGCCAGCTCACCCGACAGGGCCGATGGCTACACCTTC. Protein: CASSPDRADGYTF.

This chain joins TRBV28 and TRBJ2-7; D is possibly TRBD1 (6 bases). The CDR3 is 13 residues long. The V end was cut by 8 bases, the J end by 6 bases, with 17 bases between. Looked up from germline, CDR1 is MDHEN and CDR2 is SYDVKM. In DNA form, the CDR3 reads TGTGCCAGCTTACATCAGGGGATCGGCGAGCAGTACTTC. This translates into CASLHQGIGEQYF.

This chain connects TRBV11-2 to TRBJ1-1; TRBD1 might be the D (6 bases). CDR3 length equals 13 residues. Trimming stripped 5 bases from V and 8 bases from J, with 15 bases between. Germline values: CDR1 SGHAT, CDR2 FQNNGV. The CDR3 region has the DNA TGTGCCAGCAGCCCGACGTTAGGGACAGAAGCTTTCTTT. This codes for CASSPTLGTEAFF. Full variable domain (outside the CDR3, taken from reference TRBV11-2 and TRBJ1-1): EAGVAQSPRYKIIEKRQSVAFWCNPISGHATLYWYQQILGQGPKLLIQFQNNGVVDDSQLPKDRFSAERLKGVDSTLKIQPAKLEDSAVYLCASSPTLGTEAFFGQGTRLTVV.

The rearrangement links TRBV19 to TRBJ2-7; D uncertain. The V end was cut by 1 base, the J end by 3 bases, with 7 bases between. CDR1 is LNHDA and CDR2 is SQIVND in the germline V gene (reference sequence). The CDR3 runs 13 residues. As DNA, the CDR3 is TGTGCCAGTAGTATAGGTCTGGACTACGAGCAGTACTTC. Amino acid sequence: CASSIGLDYEQYF.

The chain carries TRBV20-1 and TRBJ1-1; D not resolved. The V and J ends lost 3 bases and 1 base respectively, with 3 bases between them. Looked up from germline, CDR1 is DFQATT and CDR2 is SNEGSKA (reference sequence). This CDR3 comprises 11 residues. CDR3 nucleotides: TGCAGTGCTAGGGGGAACACTGAAGCTTTCTTT. Amino acid sequence: CSARGNTEAFF.

The chain couples TRBV30 to TRBJ1-1, with D unresolved. The V and J ends lost 3 bases and 1 base respectively, with 9 bases between them. Germline V CDR1 and CDR2: GTSNPN, SVGIG (reference sequence). The CDR3 loop spans 13 amino acids. The CDR3 protein is CAWRDGPNTEAFF. CDR3 sequence (DNA): TGTGCCTGGAGGGATGGGCCGAACACTGAAGCTTTCTTT.

The chain is built from TRBV29-1 and TRBJ1-1; D unresolved. CDR1 and CDR2 from the germline V gene are SQVTM and ANQGSEA. This CDR3 is built from 11 residues. Between the trimmed V and J ends, which lost 6 bases and 0 bases, there was a span of 5 bases. CDR3 sequence: CSVALNTEAFF. The CDR3 nucleotides are TGCAGCGTGGCATTGAACACTGAAGCTTTCTTT.

The chain joins TRBV15 to TRBJ1-2; a weak D match, TRBD1 (5 bases). The germline V gene has CDR1 LNHNV and CDR2 YYDKDF (reference sequence). CDR3 size: 19 residues. V dropped 0 bases and J dropped 8 bases, with 28 bases sitting between them. The CDR3 bases are TGTGCCACCAGCAGAGATCCTAAGAGGGGCGCAGGTCGATCGGGCGGCTACACCTTC. Residues: CATSRDPKRGAGRSGGYTF. Full variable domain (outside the CDR3, taken from reference TRBV15 and TRBJ1-2): DAMVIQNPRYQVTQFGKPVTLSCSQTLNHNVMYWYQQKSSQAPKLLFHYYDKDFNNEADTPDNFQSRRPNTSFCFLDIRSPGLGDTAMYLCATSRDPKRGAGRSGGYTFGSGTRLTVV.

The rearrangement links TRBV14 to TRBJ2-5; 7 bases map to TRBD1. The V segment lost 7 bases and the J segment 7 bases; nucleotides outside the gene matches: 15. Germline loops: CDR1 SGHDN, CDR2 FVKESK. The CDR3 length is 15 residues. In DNA form, the CDR3 reads TGTGCCAGCATCATAAGCGAGACAGGGATGGGGACCCAGTACTTC. Protein sequence: CASIISETGMGTQYF. The whole variable domain, filled in from reference TRBV14 and TRBJ2-5, reads EAGVTQFPSHSVIEKGQTVTLRCDPISGHDNLYWYRRVMGKEIKFLLHFVKESKQDESGMPNNRFLAERTGGTYSTLKVQPAELEDSGVYFCASIISETGMGTQYFGPGTRLLVL.

This sequence joins TRBV19 and TRBJ1-1; TRBD1 might be the D (5 bases). The V end lost 7 bases, the J end lost 1 base, and 13 bases lay between the germline ends. The CDR3 contains 14 residues. Germline values: CDR1 LNHDA, CDR2 SQIVND (reference sequence). Here the CDR3 DNA reads TGTGCCAGTACCCTCGGGGCGGCGAACACTGAAGCTTTCTTT. Translating it yields CASTLGAANTEAFF. The entire variable domain, with the rest obtained from reference TRBV19 and TRBJ1-1, is as follows: DGGITQSPKYLFRKEGQNVTLSCEQNLNHDAMYWYRQDPGQGLRLIYYSQIVNDFQKGDIAEGYSVSREKKESFPLTVTSAQKNPTAFYLCASTLGAANTEAFFGQGTRLTVV.

This sequence joins TRBV19 and TRBJ2-1; 12 positions agree with TRBD2. CDR1 is LNHDA, CDR2 SQIVND, per germline (reference sequence). This CDR3 has 15 residues. V shed 3 bases and J 9 bases; nucleotides not matched to a gene: 6. The CDR3 bases are TGTGCCAGTAGTATTGCTAGCGGGGGGGCGGGTGAGCAGTTCTTC. It codes for CASSIASGGAGEQFF.

The rearrangement joins TRBV5-1 to TRBJ1-1; TRBD1 aligns across 8 bases. The V gene's germline CDR1 is SGHRS and CDR2 YFSETQ. Trimming at V came to 0 bases and at J to 5 bases, leaving 3 bases not matched to a gene. This CDR3 is built from 14 residues. The CDR3 region has the DNA TGCGCCAGCAGCTTGGGGACAGGGCTAACTGAAGCTTTCTTT. It specifies CASSLGTGLTEAFF.

The J gene is TRBJ2-3, the V gene TRBV11-3; D is perhaps TRBD2 (5 bases). The CDR3 has 14 amino acids. CDR1 and CDR2 (germline): SGHNT, YENEEA. Trimming removed 4 bases from V and 0 bases from J, with 8 bases in between. CDR3 in amino acids: CASSSWTSTDTQYF. As DNA, the CDR3 is TGTGCCAGCAGCTCCTGGACTAGCACAGATACGCAGTATTTT.